The T cell receptor beta chain described here comes from a study of T-cell memory formation after mild COVID-19. This clonotype was recorded a few times. Its target is not known. Overall study results and limits: CD4+ bias marked clones expanding day 15 to 37, unlike balanced contracting clones.

In germline, CDR1 is SQVTM, CDR2 ANQGSEA. V dropped 0 bases and J dropped 10 bases, with 22 bases sitting between them. The CDR3 contains 16 residues. A single record per CDR3 protein comes from TCRdb applying MiXCR to the 5' RACE reads. The sample has hundreds of thousands of distinct CDR3 sequences; more than 15% are singletons. The rearrangement uses TRBV29-1 and TRBJ2-1, with a weak D call TRBD1 (5 bases). What was sequenced was PBMCs or a T cell subset sorted from them (not recorded which). The receptor's source is an adult woman who had mild COVID-19 (a few samples of this study predate the infection). Cell type and time point are not known. This CDR3 reads CSVEDGAPGLGDEQFF. Written as DNA, the CDR3 is TGCAGCGTTGAAGATGGAGCGCCAGGGCTGGGCGACGAGCAGTTCTTC.